This entry features one T cell receptor (beta chain) sequence. Its target is not known. The length of the CDR3 is 16 residues. Germline V gives CDR1 SGHTA, CDR2 FQGTGA. V was shortened by 5 bases and J by 4 bases, with 20 bases between the two germline ends. This sample is drawn from a study of cytomegalovirus exposure and HLA in healthy donors. Study in general: The roughly 100 million unique TCR beta sequences, from about 179 million T cells, were found by an earlier analysis. Study-level points and caveats: According to a later analysis, donors in an Asian-associated ancestry cluster reportedly had fewer N-insertions than the roughly 670-donor mean. Immune exposure information comprised only CMV serostatus.

PCR was performed using 60 Vbeta and 13 Jbeta primers. Assay: immunoSEQ multiplex PCR; the TCRdb copy retains only in-frame clones and omits some. The table for this sample gives around 40,000 clones. The sequence came from a human donor in good health. The source material was PBMCs. The V call is TRBV7-3, the J call TRBJ1-1; D is unresolved. CDR3 nucleotides: TGTGCCAGCAGCCCAGACCCCCGGGGAGGAAGCACTGAAGCTTTCTTT. Residues: CASSPDPRGGSTEAFF.